This T cell receptor beta chain comes out of a study of OX40 agonist ivuxolimab in advanced cancers. V was cut by 5 bases and J by 6 bases, with 16 bases left in between. Germline CDR1 is SGHVS and CDR2 is FQNEAQ. The CDR3 is made up of 14 amino acids. Exclusion applied to patients with autoimmune disease history or systemic immunosuppression. Sequencing was performed with immunoSEQ multiplex PCR; in TCRdb, only in-frame clones are kept and a portion is missing. In the table there are tens of thousands of clones, around 88% of which are singletons. This sequence joins TRBV7-8 and TRBJ1-2; tentative D call: TRBD1 (6 bases). The sequence derives from an adult with an advanced solid tumor such as melanoma, head and neck, liver or kidney cancer. Sequencing used CD4+ or CD8+ T cells sorted from blood, obtained in a trial of the OX40 agonist ivuxolimab. DNA of the CDR3: TGTGCCAGCAGCCGAGTAGGGGCAGGGGATGGCTACACCTTC. This gives the protein CASSRVGAGDGYTF.